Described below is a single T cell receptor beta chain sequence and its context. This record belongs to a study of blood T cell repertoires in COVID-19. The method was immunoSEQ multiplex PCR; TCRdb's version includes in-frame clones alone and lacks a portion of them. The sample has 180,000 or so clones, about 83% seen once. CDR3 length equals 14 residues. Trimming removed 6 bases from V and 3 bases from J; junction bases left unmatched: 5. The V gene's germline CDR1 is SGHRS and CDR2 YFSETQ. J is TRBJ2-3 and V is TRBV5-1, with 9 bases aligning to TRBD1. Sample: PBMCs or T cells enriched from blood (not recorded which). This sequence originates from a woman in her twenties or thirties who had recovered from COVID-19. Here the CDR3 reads CASNGGQGTDTQYF. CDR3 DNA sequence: TGCGCCAGCAATGGAGGACAGGGGACAGATACGCAGTATTTT.